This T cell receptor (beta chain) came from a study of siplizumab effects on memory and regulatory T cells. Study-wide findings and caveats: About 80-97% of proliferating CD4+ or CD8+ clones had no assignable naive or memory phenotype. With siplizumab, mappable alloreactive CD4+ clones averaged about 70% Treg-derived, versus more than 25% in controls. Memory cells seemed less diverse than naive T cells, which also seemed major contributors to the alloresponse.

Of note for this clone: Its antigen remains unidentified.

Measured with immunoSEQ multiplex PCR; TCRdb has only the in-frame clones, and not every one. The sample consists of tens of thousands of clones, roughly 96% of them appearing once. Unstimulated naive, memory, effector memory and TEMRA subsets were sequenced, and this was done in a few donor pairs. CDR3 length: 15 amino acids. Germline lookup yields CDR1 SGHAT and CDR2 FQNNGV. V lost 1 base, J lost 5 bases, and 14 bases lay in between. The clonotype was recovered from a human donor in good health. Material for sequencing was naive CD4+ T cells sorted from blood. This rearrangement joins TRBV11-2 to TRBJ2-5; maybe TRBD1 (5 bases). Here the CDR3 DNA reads TGTGCCAGCAGCTTAGCGAGACAGATGCGGGAGACCCAGTACTTC. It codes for CASSLARQMRETQYF.